This passage covers 24 T cell receptor beta chains from one sample sequenced in a study of blood T cell repertoires in COVID-19. Clones were sequenced by immunoSEQ multiplex PCR, and TCRdb holds only the in-frame ones, with some missing. In the table there are around 260,000 clones, roughly 86% of which are singletons. Sequenced: peripheral blood. The receptors here all came from a man between 18 and 29 years old with active or convalescent COVID-19.

V usage is TRBV12-5 and J usage is TRBJ2-2; 9 bases line up with TRBD2. With V trimmed by 3 bases and J by 5 bases, 19 bases remained unmatched. Looked up from germline, CDR1 is LGHNT and CDR2 is FRNRAP. The CDR3 contains 20 residues. The CDR3 loop reads CASGFPIKGLATGRTGELFF. In nucleotides, the CDR3 is TGTGCTAGTGGTTTTCCAATTAAAGGACTAGCGACGGGGCGTACCGGGGAGCTGTTTTTT. Supplemented by reference TRBV12-5 and TRBJ2-2, the full variable domain reads DARVTQTPRHKVTEMGQEVTMRCQPILGHNTVFWYRQTMMQGLELLAYFRNRAPLDDSGMPKDRFSAEMPDATLATLKIQPSEPRDSAVYFCASGFPIKGLATGRTGELFFGEGSRLTVL.

CDR3 in amino acids: CASSAPLPQPQHF. In DNA form, the CDR3 reads TGTGCCAGCAGTGCCCCCCTTCCTCAGCCCCAGCATTTT. The chain employs TRBV2 and TRBJ1-5; no reliable D call. The ends were cut back, 4 bases at V and 6 bases at J, with 10 bases in the middle. Germline-derived CDR1 and CDR2 are SNHLY and FYNNEI. This CDR3 is built from 13 residues.

The chain carries TRBV19 and TRBJ2-7; possibly TRBD2 for D (5 bases). The CDR3 has 14 amino acids. The ends were cut back, 4 bases at V and 0 bases at J, with 10 bases in the middle. Germline values: CDR1 LNHDA, CDR2 SQIVND (reference sequence). The CDR3 DNA follows: TGTGCCAGTAGTAAGGGAGTAAACTCCTACGAGCAGTACTTC. Translated, it gives CASSKGVNSYEQYF.

The sample holds one count of this clone. The chain recombines TRBV7-9 with TRBJ1-3, with D uncertain. CDR1 is SEHNR and CDR2 is FQNEAQ in the germline V gene (reference sequence). CDR3 length: 16 amino acids. V was clipped by 2 bases and J by 4 bases, with 15 bases between them. The CDR3 here is CASSLLTPLAGNTIYF. CDR3 in DNA: TGTGCCAGCAGCTTACTGACACCTTTGGCCGGAAACACCATATATTTT.

The chain joins TRBV5-4 to TRBJ2-2, with D maybe TRBD2 (6 bases). CDR1 is SGHNT, CDR2 YYREEE, per germline (reference sequence). This CDR3 contains 16 residues. V lost 4 bases and J lost 5, with 18 bases in between. This CDR3 is CASSVVAVAATGELFF. CDR3 nucleotide sequence: TGTGCCAGCAGCGTCGTAGCCGTAGCGGCAACCGGGGAGCTGTTTTTT.

In its sample, this clone was seen once. The CDR3 DNA follows: TGTGCCAGCAGCCAAGCGACAGGGGGGGTAGAGACCCAGTACTTC. This encodes CASSQATGGVETQYF. V usage is TRBV4-2 and J usage is TRBJ2-5; 9 nucleotides match TRBD1. The V and J ends lost 1 base and 4 bases, in that order; junction bases with no gene match: 4. Looked up from germline, CDR1 is LGHNA and CDR2 is YNFKEQ. The CDR3 length is 15 residues.

Notes on this clone: A far larger clone is one nucleotide away, so this likely arose from a read error. V gene TRBV7-9 combines with J gene TRBJ1-1; D is unresolved. Between the trimmed V and J ends, which lost 1 base and 0 bases, there was a span of 6 bases. Germline values: CDR1 SEHNR, CDR2 FQNEAQ (reference sequence). The CDR3 runs to 14 residues. CDR3 in DNA: TGTGCCAGCAGCTTAGACGGGGTGAACACTGAAGCTTTCTTT. This gives the protein CASSLDGVNTEAFF.

The chain recombines TRBV6-5 with TRBJ2-1; 9 bases align to TRBD1. Germline assignment: CDR1 MNHEY and CDR2 SVGAGI. V lost 10 bases to trimming and J lost 7 bases; unmatched junction nucleotides: 11. This CDR3 has 14 amino acids. The CDR3 protein is CATMDRGGWNEQFF. The CDR3 nucleotides are TGTGCCACCATGGACAGGGGCGGATGGAATGAGCAGTTCTTC.

The chain links TRBV6-5 to TRBJ1-2; 7 nucleotides line up with TRBD1. Germline V CDR1 and CDR2: MNHEY, SVGAGI. The CDR3 has 14 amino acids. V lost 11 bases, J lost 7 bases, and 16 bases stayed unmatched. In nucleotides, the CDR3 is TGTGCCGCCTACTACCAGGGGGGCGCGGGTGGCTACACCTTC. It is translated as CAAYYQGGAGGYTF.

This clone was recorded once. The chain joins TRBV19 to TRBJ2-5; possibly TRBD2 for D (5 bases). Per germline, CDR1 LNHDA and CDR2 SQIVND (reference sequence). Deletions cut 3 bases from V and 4 bases from J, with 18 bases between. CDR3 length: 16 amino acids. DNA of the CDR3: TGTGCCAGTAGTATTCACGGCACCTTGAGCGGAGAGACCCAGTACTTC. Protein: CASSIHGTLSGETQYF. The full variable domain, rest sourced from reference TRBV19 and TRBJ2-5, is DGGITQSPKYLFRKEGQNVTLSCEQNLNHDAMYWYRQDPGQGLRLIYYSQIVNDFQKGDIAEGYSVSREKKESFPLTVTSAQKNPTAFYLCASSIHGTLSGETQYFGPGTRLLVL.

The gene calls are TRBV27 and TRBJ2-5, with D maybe TRBD2 (6 bases). This CDR3 is built from 13 residues. Germline V gives CDR1 MNHEY, CDR2 SMNVEV (reference sequence). The V and J ends lost 5 bases and 3 bases respectively, with 10 bases between them. CDR3 in amino acids: CASSPGLEETQYF. CDR3 DNA: TGTGCCAGCAGTCCGGGACTGGAAGAGACCCAGTACTTC.

The chain uses TRBV6-5 and TRBJ1-1; TRBD1 agrees at 7 bases. From germline, CDR1 is MNHEY and CDR2 SVGAGI. The CDR3 has 12 amino acids. The trim removed 6 bases at V and 8 bases at J, leaving 6 bases unmatched. The CDR3 region is CASRHRDSEAFF. CDR3 sequence (DNA): TGTGCCAGCAGACACAGGGACAGCGAAGCTTTCTTT.

The rearrangement uses TRBV27 and TRBJ1-2; 9 nucleotides match TRBD1. V trimming: 6 bases; J trimming: 4 bases; junction bases outside the gene matches: 9. This CDR3 contains 15 residues. The germline gives CDR1 MNHEY, CDR2 SMNVEV (reference sequence). In nucleotides, the CDR3 is TGTGCCAGCAGCCCTACAGGGGGCACATTCTATGGCTACACCTTC. Translation: CASSPTGGTFYGYTF.

This sequence joins TRBV5-6 and TRBJ2-6, with D unresolved. V was pared by 4 bases and J by 4 bases, with 9 bases between. CDR1 SGHDT and CDR2 YYEEEE come from the germline V gene. This CDR3 is 14 amino acids long. The chain's CDR3 is CASSPISGANVLTF. CDR3 in DNA: TGTGCCAGCAGCCCTATCTCGGGGGCCAACGTCCTGACTTTC.

The V call is TRBV12-3 or TRBV12-4, the J call TRBJ2-2, with a weak D call TRBD2 (5 bases). The V gene lost 7 bases and the J gene lost 3 bases, with 9 bases spanning the gap. The CDR3 is 13 amino acids. CDR3 bases: TGTGCCAGCACGGGGTCTGACACCGGGGAGCTGTTTTTT. The encoded protein is CASTGSDTGELFF.

The chain has TRBV4-3 and TRBJ2-1, with TRBD1 identical over 12 bases. Trimming took 0 bases from V and 7 from J; bases not matched to a gene: 4. The CDR3 covers 16 residues. The germline CDR1 and CDR2 sequences are LGHNA and YSLEER. CDR3 DNA: TGCGCCAGCAGCCAAGAAGCGGGACAGGGGGCAAATGAGCAGTTCTTC. Protein: CASSQEAGQGANEQFF.

The chain couples TRBV7-9 to TRBJ1-5; TRBD1 matches at 7 bases. The V and J ends lost 8 bases and 11 bases, in that order; junction bases with no gene match: 6. The CDR3 sequence is 11 residues long. Germline assignment: CDR1 SEHNR and CDR2 FQNEAQ (reference sequence). The chain's CDR3 is CASGSDRAQHF. CDR3 nucleotide sequence: TGTGCCAGCGGTTCAGACAGGGCCCAGCATTTT.

This sequence joins TRBV29-1 and TRBJ2-7, with 8 bases fitting TRBD2. This CDR3 has 14 amino acids. Unmatched junction bases numbered 8, after V lost 2 bases and J lost 5 bases. Germline lookup yields CDR1 SQVTM and CDR2 ANQGSEA. The CDR3 DNA is TGCAGCGTTGAATCCCGGGGGGGCCCCCACGAGCAGTACTTC. This encodes CSVESRGGPHEQYF.

At least ten counts were recorded for this clone. The chain employs TRBV28 and TRBJ2-5; D is possibly TRBD1 (5 bases). This CDR3 has 15 residues. Germline lookup yields CDR1 MDHEN and CDR2 SYDVKM. With 6 bases removed from V and 5 bases from J, the gap between germline ends came to 19 bases. The CDR3 protein is CASRVPGSGWETQYF. The DNA for the CDR3 is TGTGCCAGCAGAGTTCCGGGCTCAGGGTGGGAGACCCAGTACTTC.

This clone was detected only once. This chain links TRBV12-3 or TRBV12-4 with TRBJ2-5, with D unresolved. V was cut by 3 bases and J by 5 bases, with 4 bases left in between. The CDR3 is made up of 11 amino acids. CDR3 nucleotides: TGTGCCAGCAGTTTGGAGGAGACCCAGTACTTC. It encodes CASSLEETQYF.

The V and J genes are TRBV15 and TRBJ2-1; 7 bases agree with TRBD2. The germline gives CDR1 LNHNV, CDR2 YYDKDF (reference sequence). This CDR3 is built from 14 residues. The ends lost 8 bases at V and 7 bases at J; junction bases unmatched: 11. CDR3 loop: CATGGSGTINEQFF. CDR3 bases: TGTGCCACCGGGGGGAGCGGGACTATAAATGAGCAGTTCTTC.

The V gene is TRBV10-3, the J gene TRBJ2-1, with 9 bases aligning to TRBD2. In germline, CDR1 is ENHRY, CDR2 SYGVKD. Trimming removed 7 bases from V and 4 bases from J; junction bases left unmatched: 11. The CDR3 covers 16 residues. The CDR3: CAITDPLAGVYNEQFF. Written as DNA, the CDR3 is TGTGCCATCACCGACCCCTTAGCGGGGGTGTACAATGAGCAGTTCTTC.

V and J are TRBV2 and TRBJ2-1, with 9 positions matching TRBD2. Germline trimming cut 6 bases from V and 0 bases from J; bases unmatched to any gene: 3. The CDR3 has 15 amino acids. From germline, CDR1 is SNHLY and CDR2 FYNNEI. CDR3 residues: CASSVGLASYNEQFF. Written as DNA, the CDR3 is TGTGCCAGCAGCGTGGGACTAGCCTCCTACAATGAGCAGTTCTTC.

The chain couples TRBV4-2 to TRBJ1-5; 7 nucleotides line up with TRBD1. V was pared by 1 base and J by 7 bases, with 13 bases of the junction left unmatched. The germline CDR1 and CDR2 sequences are LGHNA and YNFKEQ. This CDR3 is built from 17 residues. The CDR3 loop reads CASSQGSEGTVKQPQHF. The CDR3 DNA follows: TGTGCCAGCAGCCAAGGGAGCGAAGGGACAGTGAAACAGCCCCAGCATTTT.